The 25 T cell receptor beta chains reported below all come from one sample, sequenced in a study of control samples from healthy donors and cancer patients. Profiling relied on immunoSEQ multiplex PCR, and the TCRdb table lists in-frame clones only, not all of them. This sample carries 70,000 to 95,000 clones, over 85% of them seen once, and the ten largest clones take around 1.3%. Sequenced sample: PBMCs. These receptors were obtained from a woman aged 40 to 50 with lung cancer.

V gene TRBV12-3 or TRBV12-4 combines with J gene TRBJ1-1; D is undetermined. This CDR3 has 12 amino acids. Between the trimmed V and J ends, which lost 6 bases and 6 bases, there was a span of 11 bases. CDR3 in DNA: TGTGCCAGCAGGGTGGGCTCGGCTGAAGCTTTCTTT. It yields the protein CASRVGSAEAFF.

This rearrangement joins TRBV6-5 to TRBJ1-4; a weak D match, TRBD1 (5 bases). The CDR3 loop spans 14 amino acids. CDR1 is MNHEY, CDR2 SVGAGI, per germline. The ends were cut back, 11 bases at V and 1 base at J, with 14 bases in the middle. The CDR3: CASLWGGTNEKLFF. The CDR3 DNA is TGTGCCTCCCTCTGGGGGGGAACTAATGAAAAACTGTTTTTT.

In this sample, this clone turned up once. The V gene is TRBV12-3 or TRBV12-4, the J gene TRBJ2-7; the D is unclear. The CDR3 is 13 residues long. The V gene lost 0 bases and the J gene lost 4 bases, with 7 bases spanning the gap. The CDR3 DNA follows: TGTGCCAGCAGTTTAGCTCACCCTTACGAGCAGTACTTC. As protein: CASSLAHPYEQYF.

The chain uses TRBV13 and TRBJ1-4; D is possibly TRBD1 (5 bases). Trimming removed 0 bases at V and 1 base at J, with 12 bases between. The V gene's germline CDR1 is PRHDT and CDR2 FYEKMQ (reference sequence). The CDR3 covers 17 residues. CDR3 DNA sequence: TGTGCCAGCAGCTTAGGCCGAGGGGCGGGAACTAATGAAAAACTGTTTTTT. Translation gives CASSLGRGAGTNEKLFF.

The V and J genes are TRBV11-3 and TRBJ1-3; no reliable D call. In germline, CDR1 is SGHNT, CDR2 YENEEA. This CDR3 is built from 15 residues. Between the trimmed V and J ends, which lost 5 bases and 2 bases, there was a span of 13 bases. The CDR3 spells CASSPLLRPGNTIYF. The DNA for the CDR3 is TGTGCCAGCAGCCCTCTTCTCAGACCTGGAAACACCATATATTTT.

The V call is TRBV29-1, the J call TRBJ1-1; 7 bases are a match to TRBD1. This CDR3 spans 15 amino acids. Germline CDR1 reads SQVTM; CDR2 reads ANQGSEA. V was clipped by 4 bases and J by 2 bases; unmatched bases: 10. CDR3 in DNA: TGCAGCGTTGCCCCTCCTTACAGGGGAAACACTGAAGCTTTCTTT. Encoded protein: CSVAPPYRGNTEAFF.

The chain joins TRBV30 to TRBJ1-2; D remains ambiguous. Trimming pared 3 bases from V and 3 bases from J, leaving 11 bases between. The CDR3 consists of 13 residues. Germline V gene sequence: CDR1 GTSNPN, CDR2 SVGIG (reference sequence). Here the CDR3 DNA reads TGTGCCTGGAGGGATCCGGGATACTATGGCTACACCTTC. Amino acid sequence: CAWRDPGYYGYTF. The entire variable domain, with the rest obtained from reference TRBV30 and TRBJ1-2, is as follows: SQTIHQWPATLVQPVGSPLSLECTVEGTSNPNLYWYRQAAGRGLQLLFYSVGIGQISSEVPQNLSASRPQDRQFILSSKKLLLSDSGFYLCAWRDPGYYGYTFGSGTRLTVV.

This sequence joins TRBV13 and TRBJ2-1; D is unclear. V lost 5 bases and J 8 bases, leaving 16 bases between the germline ends. Germline-derived CDR1 and CDR2 are PRHDT and FYEKMQ (reference sequence). The CDR3 is 14 residues long. The CDR3 nucleotides are TGTGCCAGCAGCCGCCCGGTAGTAGGACATGAGCAGTTCTTC. This encodes CASSRPVVGHEQFF.

The chain carries TRBV19 and TRBJ1-1; D is unclear. The CDR3 runs 14 residues. Germline lookup yields CDR1 LNHDA and CDR2 SQIVND (reference sequence). V lost 6 bases and J 1 base, leaving 12 bases between the germline ends. The CDR3 loop reads CASRQDGKNTEAFF. The CDR3 nucleotides read TGTGCCAGTAGGCAAGACGGAAAGAACACTGAAGCTTTCTTT.

The chain has TRBV12-5 and TRBJ1-2; D may be TRBD1 (5 bases). Germline-derived CDR1 and CDR2 are LGHNT and FRNRAP. The CDR3 is 15 amino acids. V was shortened by 3 bases and J by 6 bases, with 17 bases between the two germline ends. The CDR3 here is CASGFSLGREDGYTF. CDR3 coding DNA: TGTGCTAGTGGTTTTTCTTTGGGCAGGGAAGATGGCTACACCTTC. The full variable domain, rest sourced from reference TRBV12-5 and TRBJ1-2, is DARVTQTPRHKVTEMGQEVTMRCQPILGHNTVFWYRQTMMQGLELLAYFRNRAPLDDSGMPKDRFSAEMPDATLATLKIQPSEPRDSAVYFCASGFSLGREDGYTFGSGTRLTVV.

This rearrangement joins TRBV10-2 to TRBJ1-2; no definite D call. The CDR3 contains 14 residues. Trimming pared 0 bases from V and 8 bases from J, leaving 13 bases between. Germline V gene lookup returns CDR1 WSHSY and CDR2 SAAADI. This CDR3 is CASSESAGLGGYTF. The CDR3 nucleotides are TGCGCCAGCAGTGAGTCGGCCGGGTTGGGCGGCTACACCTTC.

V is TRBV5-1 and J is TRBJ2-1, with D unresolved. The ends were cut back, 4 bases at V and 0 bases at J, with 11 bases in the middle. Germline V gives CDR1 SGHRS, CDR2 YFSETQ. CDR3 size: 15 residues. The CDR3 DNA sequence: TGCGCCAGCAGCACGAGTGACGACTCCTACAATGAGCAGTTCTTC. This gives the protein CASSTSDDSYNEQFF.

The V call is TRBV7-6, the J call TRBJ1-1; the D is unclear. Trimming stripped 3 bases from V and 0 bases from J, with 5 bases between. Per germline, CDR1 SGHVS and CDR2 FNYEAQ. CDR3 length: 13 residues. The CDR3 DNA reads TGTGCCAGCAGCTTGTCTGTGAACACTGAAGCTTTCTTT. This sequence encodes CASSLSVNTEAFF.

V usage is TRBV6-5 and J usage is TRBJ2-5; 9 bases map to TRBD2. With V trimmed by 6 bases and J by 5 bases, 7 bases remained unmatched. CDR3 length: 14 residues. CDR1 MNHEY and CDR2 SVGAGI come from the germline V gene. This CDR3 is CASRTAGGDETQYF. The CDR3 coding sequence is TGTGCCAGCAGAACGGCGGGGGGGGATGAGACCCAGTACTTC.

The DNA of the CDR3 is TGTGCCTGGAGCTATGACAGGGGGCAGCCCCAGCATTTT. Translation gives CAWSYDRGQPQHF. The V gene is TRBV30, the J gene TRBJ1-5; 9 positions agree with TRBD1. The V gene end was trimmed by 3 bases and the J gene end by 7 bases; junction bases not matched to a gene: 4. The CDR3 is made up of 13 amino acids. Germline CDR1 reads GTSNPN; CDR2 reads SVGIG (reference sequence).

This clone was detected once. The chain recombines TRBV2 with TRBJ1-4; 10 nucleotides agree with TRBD1. The germline CDR1 and CDR2 sequences are SNHLY and FYNNEI. The CDR3 runs 15 residues. J lost 7 bases, V lost 6 bases, and 8 bases had no gene match. CDR3 in DNA: TGTGCCAGCAGCGAGCTAGGGACAGGGGCTGAAAAACTGTTTTTT. As protein: CASSELGTGAEKLFF.

This clone was detected once. This chain connects TRBV2 to TRBJ2-1; D uncertain. From germline, CDR1 is SNHLY and CDR2 FYNNEI. The V end lost 4 bases, the J end lost 6 bases, and 13 bases lay between the germline ends. This CDR3 region has 14 residues. This CDR3 is CASSARTGPNEQFF. CDR3 in DNA: TGTGCCAGCAGTGCCAGGACCGGTCCCAATGAGCAGTTCTTC.

The chain combines TRBV14 with TRBJ2-7; D gene unclear. Per germline, CDR1 SGHDN and CDR2 FVKESK. This CDR3 has 13 amino acids. V was cut by 5 bases and J by 0 bases, with 8 bases left in between. In DNA form, the CDR3 reads TGTGCCAGCAGCTACCGGGCCTCCTACGAGCAGTACTTC. Amino acid sequence: CASSYRASYEQYF.

The V gene is TRBV5-1, the J gene TRBJ2-1; 10 nucleotides line up with TRBD2. This CDR3 is built from 17 residues. The germline gives CDR1 SGHRS, CDR2 YFSETQ. After removal of 2 bases from V and 4 bases from J, the junction contained 9 bases not matched to a gene. The CDR3 sequence: CASSLPPRLAGYNEQFF. Written as DNA, the CDR3 is TGCGCCAGCAGCTTACCGCCCCGACTAGCGGGTTACAATGAGCAGTTCTTC.

This clone was recorded only once. This chain links TRBV9 with TRBJ1-3; tentative D call: TRBD1 (5 bases). Trimming cost V 5 bases and J 0 bases, with 18 bases left between them. Germline assignment: CDR1 SGDLS and CDR2 YYNGEE. CDR3 length: 17 amino acids. DNA of the CDR3: TGTGCCAGCAGTGGGCTCGCACACGGGGGCTCTGGAAACACCATATATTTT. Its translation: CASSGLAHGGSGNTIYF.

This sequence joins TRBV19 and TRBJ1-5; D unclear. Between the trimmed V and J ends, which lost 6 bases and 0 bases, there was a span of 18 bases. The CDR3 has 17 amino acids. Germline CDR1 reads LNHDA; CDR2 reads SQIVND (reference sequence). The CDR3 DNA follows: TGTGCCAGTAGAATGTTGCTCTTTGGTGGTAGCAATCAGCCCCAGCATTTT. It yields the protein CASRMLLFGGSNQPQHF.

The rearrangement links TRBV19 to TRBJ2-1; unclear D gene. V lost 3 bases and J lost 8, with 11 bases in between. Germline V gives CDR1 LNHDA, CDR2 SQIVND (reference sequence). There are 13 residues in the CDR3. The CDR3 nucleotides read TGTGCCAGTAGTATCCTGCAGTCCTATGAGCAGTTCTTC. Its translation: CASSILQSYEQFF.

In its sample, this clone was seen once. The chain recombines TRBV3-1 (or the pseudogene TRBV3-2) with TRBJ2-2, with TRBD1 matching over 9 bases. V shed 2 bases and J 7 bases; nucleotides not matched to a gene: 5. This CDR3 contains 15 residues. Germline CDR1 LGHDT, CDR2 YNNKEL (reference sequence). CDR3 in DNA: TGTGCCAGCAGCCAAACAGGGGGCCTTGGCGGGGAGCTGTTTTTT. It yields the protein CASSQTGGLGGELFF.

The chain combines TRBV4-1 with TRBJ1-1; tentatively, D is TRBD1 (5 bases). This CDR3 has 14 residues. Trimming left V 4 bases short and J 2 bases short, with 11 bases between. Germline loops: CDR1 MGHRA, CDR2 YSYEKL. CDR3 loop: CASSLGTGNTEAFF. The CDR3 DNA reads TGCGCCAGCAGCCTTGGGACGGGTAACACTGAAGCTTTCTTT.

The rearrangement links TRBV10-3 to TRBJ1-1; D perhaps matches TRBD1 (5 bases). The length of the CDR3 is 14 residues. Per the germline V gene, CDR1 is ENHRY and CDR2 is SYGVKD. V was pared by 6 bases and J by 5 bases, with 16 bases between. The CDR3, as DNA: TGTGCCATCAGCCATACAGGAGACGGGACTGAAGCTTTCTTT. This translates into CAISHTGDGTEAFF.